This entry describes one T cell receptor (beta chain). This specimen comes from a study of blood T cell repertoires in COVID-19. Original processing notes: Scientists estimated how many nucleated cells there were by amplifying reference gene primers. The method was immunoSEQ multiplex PCR; TCRdb's version includes in-frame clones alone and lacks a portion of them. V, J and clone size derive from that table, while D and trimming were established from the DNA sequence. The sample contains under 75,000 clones, nearly 90% of which appear only once. V lost 4 bases and J 0 bases, leaving 12 bases between the germline ends. This CDR3 contains 15 residues. CDR1 KGHSH and CDR2 LQKENI come from the germline V gene.

The sequencing sample was made of peripheral blood. The chain carries TRBV18 and TRBJ1-1; D might be TRBD1 (6 bases). The clonotype was recovered from a man over 45 with active COVID-19. The CDR3 DNA sequence: TGTGCCAGCTCACTGCCCGGGACATTGAACACTGAAGCTTTCTTT. Residues: CASSLPGTLNTEAFF.